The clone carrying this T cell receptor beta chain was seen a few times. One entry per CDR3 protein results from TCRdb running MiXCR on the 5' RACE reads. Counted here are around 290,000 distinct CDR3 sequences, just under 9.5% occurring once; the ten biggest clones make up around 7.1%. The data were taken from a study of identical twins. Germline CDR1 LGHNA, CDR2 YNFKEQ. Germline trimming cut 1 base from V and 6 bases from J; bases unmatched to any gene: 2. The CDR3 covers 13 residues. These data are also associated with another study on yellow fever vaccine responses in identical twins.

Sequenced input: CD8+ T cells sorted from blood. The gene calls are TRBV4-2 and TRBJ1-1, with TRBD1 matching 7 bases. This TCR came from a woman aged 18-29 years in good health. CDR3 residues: CASSQGQGAEAFF. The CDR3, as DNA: TGTGCCAGCAGCCAAGGGCAGGGGGCTGAAGCTTTCTTT.